This T cell receptor (beta chain) derives from a study of T cells in tumors after PD-1 blockade. V gave up 5 bases and J gave up 6 bases; unmatched junction bases: 13. CDR1 LNHDA and CDR2 SQIVND come from the germline V gene (reference sequence). The length of the CDR3 is 16 residues. Sequencing used immunoSEQ multiplex PCR; TCRdb keeps in-frame clones, though not all of them. Here the sample spans some 24,000 clones, roughly 80% being singletons. In regard to this clone: The antigen remains unidentified.

Study conclusions and caveats: About 41% of tumor TCR clonotypes were also found in blood.

This chain connects TRBV19 to TRBJ2-1; 7 bases fit TRBD2. This TCR was sampled from a human donor with basal cell carcinoma. The specimen comprised PBMCs, sampled after anti-PD-1 treatment. CDR3 DNA: TGTGCCAGTAGTGCCCGGGACTACCATTCGGGCAATGAGCAGTTCTTC. Encoded protein: CASSARDYHSGNEQFF.